What follows are 27 T cell receptor beta chains derived from one specimen sequenced in a study of blood T cell repertoires in COVID-19. Using immunoSEQ multiplex PCR, the repertoire was profiled, and TCRdb retains in-frame clones only, with some absent. The repertoire includes roughly 210,000 clones, roughly 90% of them detected once, and roughly 1.7% sits in the top ten. Sequencing input: peripheral blood. Receptors originate from a man between 65 and 85 years old with acute or convalescent COVID-19.

The CDR3 DNA reads as TGTGCCAGCAGCCCCCTCCCTACTAGCGGGGGCTGGAATGAGCAGTTCTTC. Its protein is CASSPLPTSGGWNEQFF. This sequence joins TRBV9 and TRBJ2-1; 11 bases are a match to TRBD2. The CDR3 extends over 17 amino acids. Germline V CDR1 and CDR2: SGDLS, YYNGEE. J lost 7 bases, V lost 4 bases, and 13 bases had no gene match.

The CDR3 reads CASRQGWESYEQYF. CDR3 DNA sequence: TGTGCCAGCAGACAGGGGTGGGAAAGCTACGAGCAGTACTTC. This chain links TRBV27 with TRBJ2-7; 7 bases match TRBD1. J lost 3 bases, V lost 6 bases, and 8 bases had no gene match. This CDR3 contains 14 residues. The germline V gene has CDR1 MNHEY and CDR2 SMNVEV (reference sequence).

This rearrangement joins TRBV5-4 to TRBJ2-2; 7 bases align to TRBD2. V shed 7 bases, J shed 1 base, and the junction held 10 bases outside the gene matches. The CDR3 totals 16 residues. CDR1 and CDR2 (germline): SGHNT, YYREEE (reference sequence). The CDR3 DNA is TGTGCCAGCGGAACCGCTAGCGGAATGAACACCGGGGAGCTGTTTTTT. Translating it yields CASGTASGMNTGELFF.

This chain uses TRBV2 with TRBJ1-4; TRBD1 aligns across 8 bases. The V gene's germline CDR1 is SNHLY and CDR2 FYNNEI. The junction had 3 bases not matched to a gene; V was cut back by 6 bases and J by 0 bases. This CDR3 is built from 15 residues. The CDR3 spells CASRQGVATNEKLFF. The CDR3 DNA reads as TGTGCCAGCAGACAGGGGGTTGCAACTAATGAAAAACTGTTTTTT.

This chain joins TRBV2 and TRBJ2-3, with 9 bases lining up with TRBD2. This CDR3 contains 16 residues. The V gene end was trimmed by 10 bases and the J gene end by 1 base; junction bases not matched to a gene: 12. Germline CDR1 and CDR2: SNHLY and FYNNEI. CDR3 sequence reads: CAIRLPSGTGTDTQYF. The CDR3 nucleotides are TGTGCCATAAGGTTGCCTAGCGGGACAGGCACAGATACGCAGTATTTT. Complete variable domain (other parts from reference TRBV2 and TRBJ2-3): EPEVTQTPSHQVTQMGQEVILRCVPISNHLYFYWYRQILGQKVEFLVSFYNNEISEKSEIFDDQFSVERPDGSNFTLKIRSTKLEDSAMYFCAIRLPSGTGTDTQYFGPGTRLTVL.

The chain is built from TRBV18 and TRBJ2-5, with D possibly being TRBD2 (5 bases). The V end lost 5 bases, the J end lost 5 bases, and 12 bases lay between the germline ends. CDR3 length: 13 residues. Germline CDR1 reads KGHSH; CDR2 reads LQKENI. The CDR3: CASSGGSRETQYF. In DNA, the CDR3 is TGTGCCAGCTCAGGCGGGTCTAGGGAGACCCAGTACTTC.

The V and J genes are TRBV3-1 (or the pseudogene TRBV3-2) and TRBJ1-1; D perhaps matches TRBD1 (5 bases). The CDR3 has 16 residues. Germline lookup yields CDR1 LGHDT and CDR2 YNNKEL (reference sequence). The V end was cut by 0 bases, the J end by 1 base, with 12 bases between. The CDR3 is CASSQDPRARNTEAFF. DNA for the CDR3: TGTGCCAGCAGCCAAGATCCCAGGGCCCGGAACACTGAAGCTTTCTTT.

As for this clone: The sample has other DNA sequences that encode this CDR3 too. The V and J genes are TRBV5-1 and TRBJ2-5, with D possibly matching TRBD2 (6 bases). The germline V gene encodes CDR1 SGHRS and CDR2 YFSETQ. The V gene lost 0 bases and the J gene lost 4 bases, with 13 bases spanning the gap. The CDR3 loop spans 15 amino acids. CDR3 bases: TGCGCCAGCAGCTTGGAGTTAGCCGGGGGAGAGACCCAGTACTTC. Encoded protein: CASSLELAGGETQYF.

J is TRBJ2-1 and V is TRBV10-3; 9 positions match TRBD1. V trimming: 3 bases; J trimming: 7 bases; junction bases outside the gene matches: 19. The CDR3 runs 19 residues. The germline V gene has CDR1 ENHRY and CDR2 SYGVKD. This CDR3 is CAISERSPNTGGGYNEQFF. CDR3 bases: TGTGCCATCAGTGAAAGGAGCCCAAACACAGGGGGCGGGTATAATGAGCAGTTCTTC.

The gene calls are TRBV6-5 and TRBJ2-5, with D perhaps matching TRBD1 (6 bases). Germline values: CDR1 MNHEY, CDR2 SVGAGI. This CDR3 has 14 residues. Trimming removed 7 bases at V and 5 bases at J, with 17 bases between. CDR3: CASIRPGDGETQYF. The CDR3 DNA is TGTGCCAGCATACGGCCAGGGGATGGGGAGACCCAGTACTTC.

There are a few counts of this clone. The CDR3 DNA sequence: TGTGCCAGCAGTAACTATGAGCAGTTCTTC. It translates to CASSNYEQFF. V usage is TRBV28 and J usage is TRBJ2-1, with D unclear. Germline V lookup: CDR1 MDHEN, CDR2 SYDVKM. V lost 5 bases, J lost 8 bases, and 4 bases lay in between. The CDR3 has 10 residues.

The V and J genes are TRBV5-1 and TRBJ2-3; 7 bases map to TRBD2. Germline V lookup: CDR1 SGHRS, CDR2 YFSETQ. V shed 0 bases and J 2 bases; nucleotides not matched to a gene: 3. There are 15 residues in the CDR3. Here the CDR3 reads CASSLVAGDTDTQYF. The CDR3 DNA follows: TGCGCCAGCAGCTTGGTGGCGGGAGACACAGATACGCAGTATTTT.

The chain uses TRBV15 and TRBJ1-5; TRBD1 is a possible D gene (5 bases). V was shortened by 6 bases and J by 7 bases, with 16 bases between the two germline ends. The germline gives CDR1 LNHNV, CDR2 YYDKDF (reference sequence). This CDR3 comprises 14 residues. For the CDR3, the DNA is TGTGCCACCAGGGGTAGGGGAGGAGGGCAGCCCCAGCATTTT. This encodes CATRGRGGGQPQHF.

The chain carries TRBV30 and TRBJ2-7, with 13 bases identical to TRBD2. Germline V lookup: CDR1 GTSNPN, CDR2 SVGIG (reference sequence). V was pared by 0 bases and J by 1 base, with 3 bases of the junction left unmatched. This CDR3 is 16 amino acids long. The CDR3 DNA follows: TGTGCCTGGAGTGTACGGACTAGCGGGAGATCCTACGAGCAGTACTTC. It specifies CAWSVRTSGRSYEQYF.

The genes are TRBV6-1 and TRBJ1-1; 7 nucleotides line up with TRBD1. With 3 bases clipped from V and 3 bases from J, the junction kept 4 bases outside the gene matches. CDR1 is MNHNS, CDR2 SASEGT, per germline. CDR3 length equals 14 residues. CDR3 nucleotide sequence: TGTGCCAGCAGTGAGGGACAGAGGTACACTGAAGCTTTCTTT. It codes for CASSEGQRYTEAFF.

The chain couples TRBV19 to TRBJ1-2, with D possibly TRBD1 on 6 matching bases. Trimming removed 6 bases from V and 2 bases from J, with 10 bases in between. Germline V gene data show CDR1 as LNHDA and CDR2 as SQIVND (reference sequence). The CDR3 has 13 amino acids. The CDR3 is CASSNRVNYGYTF. In nucleotides, the CDR3 is TGTGCCAGTAGCAACAGGGTGAACTATGGCTACACCTTC.

The chain has TRBV12-5 and TRBJ2-3; D is possibly TRBD1 (6 bases). Germline V gene sequence: CDR1 LGHNT, CDR2 FRNRAP. The CDR3 has 16 residues. V was trimmed by 0 bases and J by 2 bases, leaving 12 bases between them. CDR3 DNA sequence: TGTGCTAGTGGTTTGGTACTAAAGGGGGACACAGATACGCAGTATTTT. Translating gives CASGLVLKGDTDTQYF. The full variable domain, rest sourced from reference TRBV12-5 and TRBJ2-3, is DARVTQTPRHKVTEMGQEVTMRCQPILGHNTVFWYRQTMMQGLELLAYFRNRAPLDDSGMPKDRFSAEMPDATLATLKIQPSEPRDSAVYFCASGLVLKGDTDTQYFGPGTRLTVL.

The chain combines TRBV24-1 with TRBJ2-5; a possible D gene is TRBD1 (5 bases). Germline V lookup: CDR1 KGHDR, CDR2 SFDVKD. The CDR3 totals 15 residues. Trimming removed 5 bases from V and 4 bases from J, with 16 bases in between. The CDR3 loop reads CATSGYQGVGETQYF. The CDR3 DNA follows: TGTGCCACCAGTGGGTACCAAGGGGTTGGAGAGACCCAGTACTTC.

J is TRBJ1-4 and V is TRBV5-1, with a tentative D call TRBD1 (5 bases). The CDR3 runs to 14 residues. Per germline, CDR1 SGHRS and CDR2 YFSETQ. The V end was cut by 4 bases, the J end by 3 bases, with 10 bases between. The CDR3 DNA is TGCGCCAGCAGCGCGGGACGGGCTAATGAAAAACTGTTTTTT. Encoded protein: CASSAGRANEKLFF.

V usage is TRBV7-9 and J usage is TRBJ2-5, with TRBD2 as a possible D gene (6 bases). CDR1 and CDR2 (germline): SEHNR, FQNEAQ (reference sequence). The CDR3 loop spans 14 amino acids. V was trimmed by 1 base and J by 9 bases, leaving 15 bases between them. The CDR3, as DNA: TGTGCCAGCAGCTTAGACCTAGCGCCTGGGGCCCAGTACTTC. It codes for CASSLDLAPGAQYF.

This clone was detected once. The rearrangement joins TRBV3-1 (or the pseudogene TRBV3-2) to TRBJ1-3; D may be TRBD1 (5 bases). The CDR3 contains 16 residues. The germline V and J ends were trimmed by 4 bases and 1 base, with 14 bases remaining between them. Germline V gene sequence: CDR1 LGHDT, CDR2 YNNKEL (reference sequence). The CDR3 is CASSPQTVGSGNTIYF. CDR3 in DNA: TGTGCCAGCAGCCCCCAGACAGTGGGGTCTGGAAACACCATATATTTT.

CDR3 amino acids: CASSLDNSNQPQHF. The DNA for the CDR3 is TGTGCCAGCTCCCTGGACAATAGCAATCAGCCCCAGCATTTT. V is TRBV18 and J is TRBJ1-5; D might be TRBD1 (5 bases). Germline V gives CDR1 KGHSH, CDR2 LQKENI. The CDR3 covers 14 residues. V was clipped by 6 bases and J by 0 bases, with 9 bases between them.

The gene calls are TRBV5-6 and TRBJ2-2; 9 positions agree with TRBD2. V lost 3 bases, J lost 3 bases, and 6 bases stayed unmatched. Germline CDR1 is SGHDT and CDR2 is YYEEEE. The CDR3 totals 16 residues. The CDR3 loop is CASSYRTSDDTGELFF. CDR3 DNA: TGTGCCAGCAGCTATCGGACTAGCGACGACACCGGGGAGCTGTTTTTT.

Comments on this clone: Germline and junction disagree at one end, which may indicate a read error. The chain combines TRBV7-2 with TRBJ1-1; D possibly corresponds to TRBD1 (5 bases). Germline V gene lookup returns CDR1 SGHTA and CDR2 FQGNSA. The CDR3 has 13 amino acids. The DNA for the CDR3 is TGTGCCAGCAGCTTAGATACGGACACCGAAGCTTTCTTT. Translated: CASSLDTDTEAFF.

The chain couples TRBV5-1 to TRBJ1-6; tentative D call: TRBD1 (5 bases). CDR3 length: 14 amino acids. Germline V lookup: CDR1 SGHRS, CDR2 YFSETQ. With 1 base removed from V and 9 bases from J, the gap between germline ends came to 11 bases. The CDR3 coding sequence is TGCGCCAGCAGCTTGCAGGGTACATTTTCACCCCTCCACTTT. This translates into CASSLQGTFSPLHF.

This chain links TRBV5-1 with TRBJ2-1; D may be TRBD1 (5 bases). CDR3 size: 13 residues. Germline V lookup: CDR1 SGHRS, CDR2 YFSETQ. Trimming left V 7 bases short and J 9 bases short, with 17 bases between. CDR3 DNA sequence: TGCGCCAGCTCCAGGGTTTCAACGGGTGAGCAGTTCTTC. Residues: CASSRVSTGEQFF. The variable domain in full, completed from reference TRBV5-1 and TRBJ2-1, reads KAGVTQTPRYLIKTRGQQVTLSCSPISGHRSVSWYQQTPGQGLQFLFEYFSETQRNKGNFPGRFSGRQFSNSRSEMNVSTLELGDSALYLCASSRVSTGEQFFGPGTRLTVL.

The chain is built from TRBV4-2 and TRBJ2-3; 8 nucleotides line up with TRBD2. With 1 base clipped from V and 6 bases from J, the junction kept 12 bases outside the gene matches. The CDR3 is 17 amino acids. Germline loops: CDR1 LGHNA, CDR2 YNFKEQ. The CDR3 nucleotides read TGTGCCAGCAGCCAAGGATCTACGGGAGGGTCCCTCGATACGCAGTATTTT. Translating gives CASSQGSTGGSLDTQYF.